This TCR beta chain is drawn from a study of cytomegalovirus exposure and HLA in healthy donors. Researchers ran the PCR with 60 Vbeta and 13 Jbeta primers. Produced via immunoSEQ multiplex PCR; TCRdb's table is partial and in-frame only. The table shows roughly 100,000 clones, with around 80% occurring only once. Study-level points and caveats: A later analysis linked about 17,000 TCR beta sequences to HLA alleles at 0.05 false discovery rate. Within an earlier analysis, most TCR beta V segments proved productive either about 87% or about 30% of the time.

Germline lookup yields CDR1 SGHTA and CDR2 FQGNSA. Trimming stripped 5 bases from V and 5 bases from J, with 14 bases between. The length of the CDR3 is 14 residues. Healthy people donating bone marrow made up the donors. A note on this clone: Antigen: not known.

The sequenced material came from PBMCs. The TCR sequence derives from a young woman in good health and CMV-seropositive. The chain uses TRBV7-2 and TRBJ2-3, with TRBD2 as a possible D gene (6 bases). CDR3: CASSTGREVDTQYF. CDR3 coding DNA: TGTGCCAGCAGCACCGGGCGGGAAGTAGATACGCAGTATTTT.